This T cell receptor beta chain was captured in a study of cytomegalovirus exposure and HLA in healthy donors. Study-wide context: The study placed 80% to 90% of its approximately 380 genotyped donors in the Caucasian-associated ancestry cluster. Study-wide results and caveats: Confirmation in vitro established that a few CMV-associated chains were specific for CMV antigens.

PCR used 60 Vbeta primers and 13 Jbeta primers. Generated by immunoSEQ multiplex PCR, the TCRdb table keeps only in-frame clones and is missing some. In the table there are 150,000 to 200,000 clones, 80% of which are singletons. To note about this clone: The antigen remains unidentified.

This sequence was found in a man aged 40-49 years in good health and CMV-seronegative. Sample: PBMCs.

This chain's CDR3 is CASSPRAGANVLTF. In nucleotides, the CDR3 is TGTGCCAGCAGTCCCCGGGCTGGGGCCAACGTCCTGACTTTC. The rearrangement uses TRBV6-1 and TRBJ2-6; D is uncertain. The germline gives CDR1 MNHNS, CDR2 SASEGT. With 5 bases removed from V and 2 bases from J, the gap between germline ends came to 7 bases. There are 14 residues in the CDR3.